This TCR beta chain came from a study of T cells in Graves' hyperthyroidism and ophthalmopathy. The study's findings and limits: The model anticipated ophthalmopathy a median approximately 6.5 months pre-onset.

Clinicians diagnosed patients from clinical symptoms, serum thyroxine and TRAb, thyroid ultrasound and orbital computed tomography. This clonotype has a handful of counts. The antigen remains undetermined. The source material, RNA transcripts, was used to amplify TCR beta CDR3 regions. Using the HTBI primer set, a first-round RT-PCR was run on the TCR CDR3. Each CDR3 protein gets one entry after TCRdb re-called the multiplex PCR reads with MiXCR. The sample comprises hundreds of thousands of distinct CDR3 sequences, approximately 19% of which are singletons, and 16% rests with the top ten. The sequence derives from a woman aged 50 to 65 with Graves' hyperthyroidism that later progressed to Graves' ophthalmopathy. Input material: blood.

CDR3 region: CSAPWTSTDTQYF. The DNA of the CDR3 is TGCAGTGCACCTTGGACTAGCACAGATACGCAGTATTTT. The V call is TRBV20-1, the J call TRBJ2-3; possible D gene TRBD2, 5 bases. The length of the CDR3 is 13 residues. CDR1 and CDR2 (germline): DFQATT, SNEGSKA (reference sequence). Between the trimmed V and J ends, which lost 6 bases and 0 bases, there was a span of 10 bases.